This TCR beta chain comes out of a study of Japanese encephalitis immunity and Zika vaccine responses. Study in general: Before ZPIV, some received one YFV vaccine dose; some were flavivirus-naive. Findings and caveats of the study: Repertoires grouped by participant, suggesting no public TCRs between individuals.

PBMCs were CFSE-labeled and cultured for 6 to 7 days with peptide pools at approximately 1 ug/mL each. Proliferating CD4 T cells were sorted unfixed as live CD56-CD19-CD16-CD3+CD4+ CFSE-low cells. Relative to its sample, this clonotype is medium-sized (0.01 to 0.1%). Per the germline V gene, CDR1 is SQVTM and CDR2 is ANQGSEA. Between the trimmed V and J ends, which lost 7 bases and 7 bases, there was a span of 11 bases. This CDR3 contains 11 residues. Pooling of TCRbeta libraries followed their sorted cell numbers. TCRdb re-called the 5' RACE reads with MiXCR, one entry per CDR3 protein. In the table there are roughly 600 distinct CDR3 sequences, 1.5% to 2% of which are singletons.

The sequence derives from an adult man who received an inactivated Zika virus vaccine. V gene TRBV29-1 combines with J gene TRBJ1-5; D unresolved. This material consisted of antigen-activated CD4+ T cells from blood, cultured, taken during a Zika inactivated vaccine study. The CDR3 here is CSAGDGQPQHF. As DNA, the CDR3 is TGCAGCGCCGGGGATGGACAGCCCCAGCATTTT.